This T cell receptor (beta chain) was retrieved from a study of T cell repertoires in ileal Crohn's disease. Study as a whole: Patients had a median approximately 7.2-year disease duration, and roughly 38% were active smokers.

With regard to this clone: Its target is unknown. This sample also contains other DNA sequences that code for the same CDR3.

Assay used: immunoSEQ multiplex PCR; TCRdb lists only in-frame clones, some missing. This sample carries about 14,000 clones, 70% of them seen once, and the ten largest clones take 5.9%. The V gene's germline CDR1 is LNHDA and CDR2 SQIVND (reference sequence). V was trimmed by 3 bases and J by 3 bases, leaving 6 bases between them. The CDR3 contains 13 residues. General study points: Mucosal expansions were suggested to be mainly CD8 T cells.

This clonotype originated in an adult with Crohn's disease. The sample was ileal tissue. The chain is built from TRBV19 and TRBJ1-3; D may be TRBD1 (5 bases). The CDR3 bases are TGTGCCAGTAGTATGGGACGTGGAAACACCATATATTTT. Residues: CASSMGRGNTIYF.